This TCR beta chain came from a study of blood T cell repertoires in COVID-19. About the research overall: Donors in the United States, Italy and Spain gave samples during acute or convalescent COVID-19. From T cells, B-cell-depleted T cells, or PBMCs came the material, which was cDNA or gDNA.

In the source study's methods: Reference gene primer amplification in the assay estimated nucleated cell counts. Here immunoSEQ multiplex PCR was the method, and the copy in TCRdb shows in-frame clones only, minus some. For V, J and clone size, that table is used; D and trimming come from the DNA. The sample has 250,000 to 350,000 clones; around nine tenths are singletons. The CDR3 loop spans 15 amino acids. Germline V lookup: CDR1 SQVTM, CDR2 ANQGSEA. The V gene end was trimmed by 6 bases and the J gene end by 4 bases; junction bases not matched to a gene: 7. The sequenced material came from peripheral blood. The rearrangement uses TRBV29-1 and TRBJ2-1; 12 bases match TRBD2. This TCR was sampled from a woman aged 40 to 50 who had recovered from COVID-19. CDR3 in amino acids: CSVERTSGVYNEQFF. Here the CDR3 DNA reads TGCAGCGTGGAACGGACTAGCGGGGTATACAATGAGCAGTTCTTC.